This is a list of T cell receptor beta chains from one sample in a study of cytomegalovirus exposure and HLA in healthy donors. TCRdb's copy holds only in-frame clones and misses some; the assay was immunoSEQ multiplex PCR. The sample holds more than 90,000 clones; roughly 83% are singletons and the top ten take just under 3%. The sample was PBMCs. The receptors here all came from a woman between 18 and 30 years old in good health and CMV-seropositive. Both conserved end residues are part of each CDR3. A D gene is named only where the DNA matches it firmly. Clone size, where shown, is once, few, many, or a class for clones that have expanded.

D	J	V	size	CDR3	DNA
TRBD1	TRBJ2-6	TRBV2	.	CASSGYSESGTGGPSGANVLTF	TGTGCCAGCAGTGGATACTCTGAAAGCGGGACAGGGGGACCCTCTGGGGCCAACGTCCTGACTTTC
.	TRBJ1-1	TRBV6-1	.	CASSERGPLDTEAFF	TGTGCCAGCAGTGAAAGGGGCCCCTTGGACACTGAAGCTTTCTTT
.	TRBJ1-1	TRBV28	once	CASSLTGSLDTEAFF	TGTGCCAGCAGTTTGACAGGCTCTTTAGACACTGAAGCTTTCTTT
.	TRBJ2-5	TRBV4-1	.	CASSQTGNQETQYF	TGCGCCAGCAGCCAAACAGGGAACCAAGAGACCCAGTACTTC
.	TRBJ1-2	TRBV7-6	.	CASSLNRANYGYTF	TGTGCCAGCAGCTTGAACAGGGCCAACTATGGCTACACCTTC
.	TRBJ1-3	TRBV6-1	.	CASILSGASGNTIYF	TGTGCCAGCATTTTATCGGGAGCATCGGGAAACACCATATATTTT
.	TRBJ2-3	TRBV11-2	.	CASSLTRQSTSTDTQYF	TGTGCCAGCAGCCTCACCCGACAGTCCACTAGCACAGATACGCAGTATTTT
TRBD2	TRBJ2-1	TRBV5-4	.	CASSLDGEGLAPYNEQFF	TGTGCCAGCAGCTTGGATGGAGAGGGACTAGCGCCCTACAATGAGCAGTTCTTC
TRBD1	TRBJ1-2	TRBV7-8	.	CASSLDGTGTYGYTF	TGTGCCAGCAGCTTAGACGGGACAGGTACCTATGGCTACACCTTC
.	TRBJ1-2	TRBV27	.	CASSLSRTDFRGYGYTF	TGTGCCAGCAGTTTATCTCGGACGGATTTTAGGGGCTATGGCTACACCTTC
.	TRBJ1-1	TRBV10-1	.	CASSGRANTEAFF	TGCGCCAGCAGTGGCAGGGCGAACACTGAAGCTTTCTTT
.	TRBJ2-7	TRBV6-5	.	CASSRGLRSSYEQYF	TGTGCCAGCAGCCGAGGACTGAGGAGCTCCTACGAGCAGTACTTC
TRBD2	TRBJ2-1	TRBV23-1	.	CASSQSHGGWYNEQFF	TGCGCCAGCAGTCAATCTCACGGGGGGTGGTACAATGAGCAGTTCTTC
.	TRBJ2-7	TRBV5-6	.	CASSPPWGDEQYF	TGTGCCAGCAGCCCCCCTTGGGGAGACGAGCAGTACTTC
.	TRBJ1-1	TRBV6-6	.	CASSPPPGTEAFF	TGTGCCAGCAGCCCCCCTCCGGGTACTGAAGCTTTCTTT
TRBD2	TRBJ2-1	TRBV28	.	CASSSLGTSYNEQFF	TGTGCCAGCAGTTCGTTGGGGACTAGCTACAATGAGCAGTTCTTC
TRBD2	TRBJ2-2	TRBV5-3	.	CARSFPPSGNTGELFF	TGTGCCAGAAGCTTTCCGCCTAGCGGGAACACCGGGGAGCTGTTTTTT
TRBD1	TRBJ1-2	TRBV5-4	.	CASSSRQGASFGYTF	TGTGCCAGCAGCTCCCGACAGGGGGCCTCGTTCGGCTACACCTTC
.	TRBJ1-4	TRBV7-9	.	CSSSMFRGRNEKLFF	TGTTCCAGCAGCATGTTCAGGGGAAGGAATGAAAAACTGTTTTTT
.	TRBJ1-5	TRBV6-1	.	CASSELVFGDDNQPQHF	TGTGCCAGCAGTGAGCTTGTTTTCGGGGATGACAATCAGCCCCAGCATTTT
TRBD1	TRBJ2-7	TRBV19	.	CASSTGQGARHEQYF	TGTGCCAGTAGTACGGGACAGGGGGCTAGGCACGAGCAGTACTTC
TRBD1	TRBJ2-6	TRBV11-3	once	CASSLGFQGVWANVLTF	TGTGCCAGCAGCTTAGGATTTCAGGGGGTCTGGGCCAACGTCCTGACTTTC
TRBD1	TRBJ2-3	TRBV18	.	CASSPLRQGASTDTQYF	TGTGCCAGCTCACCATTACGACAGGGGGCAAGCACAGATACGCAGTATTTT
TRBD2	TRBJ2-3	TRBV7-9	.	CASSHQWSAGGGDTQYF	TGTGCCAGCAGCCACCAATGGAGCGCGGGAGGGGGAGATACGCAGTATTTT
.	TRBJ1-5	TRBV30	.	CAWRPDRNQPQHF	TGTGCCTGGAGGCCGGACAGAAATCAGCCCCAGCATTTT
TRBD2	TRBJ2-1	TRBV27	.	CASSGTSYNEQFF	TGTGCCAGCAGCGGGACTAGCTACAATGAGCAGTTCTTC
.	TRBJ2-3	TRBV10-1	.	CASSESLRDTQYF	TGCGCCAGCAGTGAGTCCCTCAGGGATACGCAGTATTTT
TRBD1	TRBJ2-7	TRBV5-1	.	CASAPGTGPYEQYF	TGCGCCAGCGCCCCCGGGACAGGCCCCTACGAGCAGTACTTC
.	TRBJ1-1	TRBV5-3	.	CARSLVSGSNTLNTEAFF	TGTGCCAGAAGCTTGGTGTCAGGGTCGAACACCCTGAACACTGAAGCTTTCTTT
TRBD2	TRBJ2-1	TRBV11-2	.	CASRSTSGRANEQFF	TGTGCCAGCAGGTCGACTAGCGGGAGGGCCAATGAGCAGTTCTTC
.	TRBJ1-3	TRBV19	.	CASSIEGLAGNTIYF	TGTGCCAGTAGTATAGAGGGACTCGCTGGAAACACCATATATTTT
.	TRBJ2-5	TRBV7-2	.	CASSPSYVTQYF	TGTGCCAGCAGCCCTAGTTATGTGACCCAGTACTTC
TRBD1	TRBJ1-2	TRBV2	.	CATGSTGEDGYTF	TGTGCCACCGGTTCCACAGGGGAGGATGGCTACACCTTC
.	TRBJ1-1	TRBV12-5	.	CASGLGPRGGGTEAFF	TGTGCTAGTGGTTTGGGGCCCCGGGGGGGCGGCACTGAAGCTTTCTTT
.	TRBJ1-1	TRBV7-9	.	CASSSPRGGALNTEAFF	TGTGCCAGCAGCTCCCCACGGGGCGGGGCCCTGAACACTGAAGCTTTCTTT
.	TRBJ2-1	TRBV5-1	.	CASSLAQGTYNEQFF	TGCGCCAGCAGCTTGGCCCAGGGCACCTACAATGAGCAGTTCTTC
TRBD2	TRBJ2-7	TRBV9	once	CASSVTSGSPDEQYF	TGTGCCAGCAGCGTGACTAGCGGGAGTCCGGACGAGCAGTACTTC
TRBD2	TRBJ2-3	TRBV2	.	CASSPTSGRANTQYF	TGTGCCAGCAGCCCGACTAGCGGGAGGGCAAATACGCAGTATTTT
.	TRBJ2-7	TRBV19	.	CASSMRREWNDEQYF	TGTGCCAGTAGTATGAGAAGGGAGTGGAACGACGAGCAGTACTTC
.	TRBJ2-7	TRBV9	.	CASSVGALREQYF	TGTGCCAGCAGCGTAGGCGCCCTTCGCGAGCAGTACTTC
.	TRBJ2-6	TRBV7-9	.	CASSVQVPGANVLTF	TGTGCCAGCAGCGTCCAGGTGCCCGGGGCCAACGTCCTGACTTTC
.	TRBJ2-1	TRBV5-8	.	CASSLGSVPHNEQFF	TGTGCCAGCAGCTTGGGCTCGGTTCCTCACAATGAGCAGTTCTTC
.	TRBJ2-4	TRBV14	.	CASSQGGRRIQYF	TGTGCCAGCAGCCAGGGAGGACGGAGGATTCAGTACTTC
.	TRBJ1-5	TRBV2	.	CASTPRKAPISNQPQHF	TGTGCCAGCACCCCGAGGAAGGCACCGATTAGCAATCAGCCCCAGCATTTT
TRBD2	TRBJ2-1	TRBV27	.	CASSLERTSGRYGEQFF	TGTGCCAGCAGTTTAGAACGGACTAGCGGGAGGTATGGTGAGCAGTTCTTC
.	TRBJ2-7	TRBV4-1	.	CASSQETGGPYEQYF	TGCGCCAGCAGCCAAGAGACAGGAGGACCCTACGAGCAGTACTTC
TRBD1	TRBJ1-2	TRBV27	.	CASSTTGGGGYTF	TGTGCCAGCAGTACTACAGGGGGCGGTGGCTACACCTTC
TRBD1	TRBJ1-5	TRBV4-1	.	CASSPTGGNQPQHF	TGCGCCAGCAGCCCGACAGGGGGCAATCAGCCCCAGCATTTT
TRBD2	TRBJ2-3	TRBV5-5	once	CASSPRGLAGGTQYF	TGTGCCAGCAGCCCCCGGGGACTAGCGGGAGGTACGCAGTATTTT
TRBD2	TRBJ2-7	TRBV7-2	few	CASSLTSGYEQYF	TGTGCCAGCAGCTTAACTAGCGGCTACGAGCAGTACTTC
.	TRBJ1-2	TRBV7-9	.	CASSLRDGGGVNYGYTF	TGTGCCAGCAGCTTAAGGGACGGCGGGGGGGTTAACTATGGCTACACCTTC
TRBD1	TRBJ2-5	TRBV5-4	.	CASSQQQGGQETQYF	TGTGCCAGCAGCCAACAACAGGGGGGCCAAGAGACCCAGTACTTC
TRBD1	TRBJ1-4	TRBV9	once	CASSSGQGIEKLFF	TGTGCCAGCAGCTCGGGACAGGGGATTGAAAAACTGTTTTTT
.	TRBJ1-5	TRBV27	.	CASSLRSREGNQPQHF	TGTGCCAGCAGTTTAAGATCCAGGGAAGGCAATCAGCCCCAGCATTTT
TRBD1	TRBJ1-1	TRBV5-4	.	CASSPQGFGAFF	TGTGCCAGCAGTCCACAGGGGTTTGGAGCTTTCTTT
.	TRBJ1-5	TRBV5-6	.	CASSPRLASNQPQHF	TGTGCCAGCAGCCCCCGTTTGGCTAGCAATCAGCCCCAGCATTTT
TRBD2	TRBJ2-1	TRBV28	.	CASSFLAGMDEQFF	TGTGCCAGCAGTTTTCTAGCGGGAATGGATGAGCAGTTCTTC
.	TRBJ2-3	TRBV2	.	CASAGWAVGATDTQYF	TGTGCCAGTGCAGGATGGGCGGTAGGGGCCACAGATACGCAGTATTTT